This T cell receptor beta chain was documented in a study of post-analysis software for immune sequencing data. Study overall: Both relapsing-remitting and secondary progressive multiple sclerosis featured among the disease courses, as did progressive-relapsing multiple sclerosis. General study results and limits: There was significantly lower normalized Chao1 diversity in multiple sclerosis patients than in controls. The F measure placed samples prepared in the same batch into strongly shared clusters. TRBV5-6, TRBV5-1 and TRBV20-1 belonged to a set of about five TRBV segments that were more frequent in patients than controls.

This clonotype turned up a few times. Its antigen is currently unknown. CDR1 and CDR2 (germline): MGHRA, YSYEKL. V was trimmed by 1 base and J by 7 bases, leaving 14 bases between them. The CDR3 is made up of 15 amino acids. Researchers reported that TCR beta cDNA libraries carried unique molecular identifiers. TCRdb passed the PCR reads through MiXCR, listing each CDR3 protein once. The sample holds hundreds of thousands of distinct CDR3 sequences; about 40% are singletons and the top ten take more than 1.5%. The origin of this receptor is a girl aged 5 to 17 with multiple sclerosis. The sequencing sample was made of blood. This chain links TRBV4-1 with TRBJ2-1, with D perhaps matching TRBD2 (6 bases). The CDR3 region is CASSQAAPRGNEQFF. The CDR3 region has the DNA TGCGCCAGCAGCCAAGCGGCCCCCCGGGGGAATGAGCAGTTCTTC.